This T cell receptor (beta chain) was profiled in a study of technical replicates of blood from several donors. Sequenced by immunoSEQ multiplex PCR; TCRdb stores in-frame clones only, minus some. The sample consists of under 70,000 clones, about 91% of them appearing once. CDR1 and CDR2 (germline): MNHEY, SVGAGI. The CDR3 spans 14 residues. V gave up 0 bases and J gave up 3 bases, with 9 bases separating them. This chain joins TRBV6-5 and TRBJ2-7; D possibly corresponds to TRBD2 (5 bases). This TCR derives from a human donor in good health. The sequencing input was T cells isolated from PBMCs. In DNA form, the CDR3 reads TGTGCCAGCAGTTACTCGGGAGCGATCTACGAGCAGTACTTC. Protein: CASSYSGAIYEQYF.